This TCR beta chain stems from a study of T-cell memory formation after mild COVID-19. Overall study: TCR clustering was largely donor specific.

In this sample, this clonotype turned up many times. CDR3 size: 15 residues. Trimming left V 1 base short and J 2 bases short, with 12 bases between. Germline V gives CDR1 SEHNR, CDR2 FQNEAQ (reference sequence). TCRdb re-called the 5' RACE reads through MiXCR, storing one row per CDR3 protein. The table shows 380,000 or so distinct CDR3 sequences, with approximately 15% occurring only once. Sequences were obtained from PBMCs or a T cell subset sorted from them (not recorded which). The source is a man in his late teens or twenties who had mild COVID-19 (a few samples of this study predate the infection). Cell type and time point are not known. V usage is TRBV7-9 and J usage is TRBJ2-7, with D possibly being TRBD2 (6 bases). The CDR3 DNA sequence: TGTGCCAGCAGCTTAGGGGCTAGCGTCACCTACGAGCAGTACTTC. The encoded protein is CASSLGASVTYEQYF.